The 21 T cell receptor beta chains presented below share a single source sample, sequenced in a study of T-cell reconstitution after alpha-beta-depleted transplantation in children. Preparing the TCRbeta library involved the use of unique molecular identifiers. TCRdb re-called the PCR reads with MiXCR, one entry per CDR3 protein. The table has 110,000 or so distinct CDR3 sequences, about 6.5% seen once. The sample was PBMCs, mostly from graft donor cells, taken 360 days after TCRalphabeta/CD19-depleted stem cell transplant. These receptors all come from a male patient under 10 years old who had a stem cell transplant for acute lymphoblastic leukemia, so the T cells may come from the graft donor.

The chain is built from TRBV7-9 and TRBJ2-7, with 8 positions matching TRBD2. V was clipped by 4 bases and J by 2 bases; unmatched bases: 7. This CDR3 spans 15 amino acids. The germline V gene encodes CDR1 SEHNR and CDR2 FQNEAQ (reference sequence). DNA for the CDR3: TGTGCCAGCAGCTGGGGGGCGGGAGGCACCTACGAGCAGTACTTC. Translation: CASSWGAGGTYEQYF.

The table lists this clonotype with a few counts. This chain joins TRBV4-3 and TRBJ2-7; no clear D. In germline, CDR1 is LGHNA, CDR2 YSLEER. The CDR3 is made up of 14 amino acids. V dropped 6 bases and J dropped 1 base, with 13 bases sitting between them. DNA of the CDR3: TGCGCCAGCAGTCACTCCGTTGGGTCCTACGAGCAGTACTTC. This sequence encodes CASSHSVGSYEQYF.

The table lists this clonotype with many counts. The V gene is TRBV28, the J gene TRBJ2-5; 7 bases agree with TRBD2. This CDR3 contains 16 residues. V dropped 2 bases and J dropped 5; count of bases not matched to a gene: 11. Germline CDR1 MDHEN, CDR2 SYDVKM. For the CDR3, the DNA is TGTGCCAGCAGTTTAAATTGGCGGGAGACTGGTGAGACCCAGTACTTC. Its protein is CASSLNWRETGETQYF.

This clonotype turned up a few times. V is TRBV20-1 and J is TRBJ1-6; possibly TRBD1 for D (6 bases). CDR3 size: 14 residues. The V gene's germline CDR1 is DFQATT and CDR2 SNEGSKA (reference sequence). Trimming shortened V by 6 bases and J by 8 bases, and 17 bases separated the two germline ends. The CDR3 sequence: CSALSDRRDSPLHF. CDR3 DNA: TGCAGTGCCCTTTCGGACAGACGGGATTCACCCCTCCACTTT.

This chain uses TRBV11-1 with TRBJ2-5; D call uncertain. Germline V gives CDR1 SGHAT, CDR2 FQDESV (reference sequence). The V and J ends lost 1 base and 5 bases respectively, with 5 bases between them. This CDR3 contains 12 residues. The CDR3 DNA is TGTGCCAGCAGCTTAGATGTTGAGACCCAGTACTTC. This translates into CASSLDVETQYF.

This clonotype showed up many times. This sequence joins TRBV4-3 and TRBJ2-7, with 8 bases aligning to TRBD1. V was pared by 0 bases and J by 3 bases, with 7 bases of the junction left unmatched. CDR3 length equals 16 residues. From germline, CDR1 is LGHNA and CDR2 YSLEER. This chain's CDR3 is CASSQDLGDRIYEQYF. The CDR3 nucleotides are TGCGCCAGCAGCCAAGATCTTGGGGACAGGATCTACGAGCAGTACTTC.

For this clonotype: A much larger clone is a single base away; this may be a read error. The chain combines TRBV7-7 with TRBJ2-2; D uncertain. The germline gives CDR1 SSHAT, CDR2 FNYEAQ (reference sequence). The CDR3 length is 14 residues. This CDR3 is CTSSSKTYPGELFF. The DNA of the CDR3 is TGTACCAGCAGCTCAAAGACGTACCCCGGGGAGCTGTTTTTT.

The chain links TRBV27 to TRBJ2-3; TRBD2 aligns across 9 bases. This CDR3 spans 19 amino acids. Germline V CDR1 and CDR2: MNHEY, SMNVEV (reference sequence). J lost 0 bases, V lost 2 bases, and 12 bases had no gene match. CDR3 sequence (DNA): TGTGCCAGCAGTTTAGGGCTTCCCCGAGCGGGAGGCAGCACAGATACGCAGTATTTT. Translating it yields CASSLGLPRAGGSTDTQYF.

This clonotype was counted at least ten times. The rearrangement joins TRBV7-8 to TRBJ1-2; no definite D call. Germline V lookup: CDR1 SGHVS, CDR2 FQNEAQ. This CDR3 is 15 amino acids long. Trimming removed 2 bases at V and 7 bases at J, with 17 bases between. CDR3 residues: CASSLFGAGAGGYTF. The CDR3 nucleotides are TGTGCCAGCAGCTTATTTGGAGCGGGAGCCGGTGGCTACACCTTC.

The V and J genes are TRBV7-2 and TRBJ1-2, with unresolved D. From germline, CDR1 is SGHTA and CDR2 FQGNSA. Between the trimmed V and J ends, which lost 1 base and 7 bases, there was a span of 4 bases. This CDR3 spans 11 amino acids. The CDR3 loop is CASSLGLGYTF. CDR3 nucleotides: TGTGCCAGCAGCTTAGGACTTGGCTACACCTTC.

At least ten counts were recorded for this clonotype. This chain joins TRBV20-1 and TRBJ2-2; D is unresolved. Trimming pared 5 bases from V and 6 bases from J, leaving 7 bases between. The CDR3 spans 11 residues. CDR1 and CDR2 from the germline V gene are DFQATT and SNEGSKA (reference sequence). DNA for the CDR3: TGCAGTGCTGGGTTTTCCGGGGAGCTGTTTTTT. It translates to CSAGFSGELFF.

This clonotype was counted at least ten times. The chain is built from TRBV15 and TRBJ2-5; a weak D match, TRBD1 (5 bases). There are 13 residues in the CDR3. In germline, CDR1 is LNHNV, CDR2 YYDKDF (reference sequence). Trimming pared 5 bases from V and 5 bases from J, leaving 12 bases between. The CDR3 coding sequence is TGTGCCACCAGCTTCAGGGAACGTGAGACCCAGTACTTC. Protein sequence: CATSFRERETQYF.

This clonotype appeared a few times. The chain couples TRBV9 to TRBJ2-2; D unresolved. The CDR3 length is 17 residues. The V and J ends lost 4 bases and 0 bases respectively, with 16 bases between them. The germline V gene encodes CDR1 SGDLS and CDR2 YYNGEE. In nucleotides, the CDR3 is TGTGCCAGCAGCAATCCTGCGGACCTCGCGAACACCGGGGAGCTGTTTTTT. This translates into CASSNPADLANTGELFF.

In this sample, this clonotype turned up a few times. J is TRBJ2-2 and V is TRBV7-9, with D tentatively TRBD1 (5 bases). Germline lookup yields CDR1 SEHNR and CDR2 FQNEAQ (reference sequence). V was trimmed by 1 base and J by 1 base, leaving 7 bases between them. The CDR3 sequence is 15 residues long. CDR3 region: CASSLGGRNTGELFF. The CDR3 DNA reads TGTGCCAGCAGCTTAGGGGGCCGGAACACCGGGGAGCTGTTTTTT.

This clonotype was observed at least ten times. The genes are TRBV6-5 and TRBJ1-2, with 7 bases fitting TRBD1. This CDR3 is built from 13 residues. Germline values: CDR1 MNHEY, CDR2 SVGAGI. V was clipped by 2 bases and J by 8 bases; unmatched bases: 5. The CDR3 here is CASSYLTGSGYTF. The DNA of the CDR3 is TGTGCCAGCAGTTACCTGACAGGGTCAGGCTACACCTTC.

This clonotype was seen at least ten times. Here the CDR3 reads CASTYLVGTEAFF. The CDR3 coding sequence is TGCGCCAGCACCTACCTTGTAGGCACTGAAGCTTTCTTT. The genes are TRBV4-3 and TRBJ1-1; D remains unclear. Per germline, CDR1 LGHNA and CDR2 YSLEER. CDR3 length: 13 amino acids. Trimming removed 7 bases at V and 4 bases at J, with 13 bases between.

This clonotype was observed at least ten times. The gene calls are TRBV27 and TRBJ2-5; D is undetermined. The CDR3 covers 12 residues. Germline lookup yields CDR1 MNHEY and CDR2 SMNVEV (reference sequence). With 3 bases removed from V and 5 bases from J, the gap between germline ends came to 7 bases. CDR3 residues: CASSFDLETQYF. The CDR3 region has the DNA TGTGCCAGCAGTTTTGACCTGGAGACCCAGTACTTC.

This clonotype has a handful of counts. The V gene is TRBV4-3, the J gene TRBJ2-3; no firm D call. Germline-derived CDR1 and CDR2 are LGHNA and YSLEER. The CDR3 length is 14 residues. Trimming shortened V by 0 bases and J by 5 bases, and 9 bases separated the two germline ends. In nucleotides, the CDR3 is TGCGCCAGCAGCCAAGAGAGGCGCAAAGATACGCAGTATTTT. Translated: CASSQERRKDTQYF.

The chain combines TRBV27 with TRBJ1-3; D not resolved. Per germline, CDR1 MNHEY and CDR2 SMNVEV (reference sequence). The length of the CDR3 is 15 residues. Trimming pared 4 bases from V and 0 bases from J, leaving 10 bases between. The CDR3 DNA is TGTGCCAGCAGTTCAAGACCGATCTCTGGAAACACCATATATTTT. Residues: CASSSRPISGNTIYF.

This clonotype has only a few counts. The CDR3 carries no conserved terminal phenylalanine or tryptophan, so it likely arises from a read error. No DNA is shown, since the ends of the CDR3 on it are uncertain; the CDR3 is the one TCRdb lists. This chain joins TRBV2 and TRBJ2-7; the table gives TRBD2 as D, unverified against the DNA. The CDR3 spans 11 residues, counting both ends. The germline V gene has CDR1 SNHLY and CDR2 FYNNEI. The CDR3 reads CASTGVAGFLL.

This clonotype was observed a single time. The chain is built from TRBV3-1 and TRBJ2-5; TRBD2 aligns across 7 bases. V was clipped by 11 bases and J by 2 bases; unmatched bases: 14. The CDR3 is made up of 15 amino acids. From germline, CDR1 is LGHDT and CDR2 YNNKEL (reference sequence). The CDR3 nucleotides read TGTGCCTGCACCCCCGGCCTAGCGGTGCAAGAGACCCAGTACTTC. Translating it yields CACTPGLAVQETQYF.